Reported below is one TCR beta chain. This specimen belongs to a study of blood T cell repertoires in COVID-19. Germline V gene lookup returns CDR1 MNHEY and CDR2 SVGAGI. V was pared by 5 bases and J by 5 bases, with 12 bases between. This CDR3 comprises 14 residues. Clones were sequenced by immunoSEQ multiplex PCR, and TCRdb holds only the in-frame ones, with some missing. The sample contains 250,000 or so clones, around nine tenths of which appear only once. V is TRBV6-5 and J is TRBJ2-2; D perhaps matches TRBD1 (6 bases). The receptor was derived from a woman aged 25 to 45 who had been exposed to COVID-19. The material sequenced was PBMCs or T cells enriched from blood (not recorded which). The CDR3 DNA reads TGTGCCAGCAGTAGAATAAGGGGGACCGGGGAGCTGTTTTTT. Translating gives CASSRIRGTGELFF.